Each of the 11 T cell receptor beta chains below was sequenced from the same sample in a study of shared clonotypes between healthy human individuals (dated by TCRdb to 2019 to 2021). The library was made by the immunoSEQ multiplex PCR assay. Not all clones reach the TCRdb copy of this immuneACCESS table, which keeps in-frame sequences only. Checked studies attribute under half of the gap to unresolved V genes and leave the rest unexplained. For this sample there are approximately 590,000 clones; around 95% appear just once. The ten largest clones capture over 0.09% of the sample. CD8 naive samples consisted of CD45RO-negative cells that were positively selected for CCR7, yielding a CD45RA+CCR7+ population without TemRA cells. Input material: naive CD8+ T cells sorted from blood. The sample's cell subset or site, from its label and the paper: CD45RA+CCR7+. These receptors all stem from a woman aged 25 to 39 in good health.

The rearrangement links TRBV27 to TRBJ1-4, with 7 bases fitting TRBD1. The CDR3 consists of 14 residues. The germline V gene encodes CDR1 MNHEY and CDR2 SMNVEV (reference sequence). V shed 5 bases and J 4 bases; nucleotides not matched to a gene: 4. The CDR3 nucleotides are TGTGCCAGCAGTCAGGGACAGAGTAATGAAAAACTGTTTTTT. It yields the protein CASSQGQSNEKLFF.

The chain has TRBV13 and TRBJ2-5, with 13 bases that match TRBD2. CDR1 is PRHDT, CDR2 FYEKMQ, per germline (reference sequence). V dropped 5 bases and J dropped 3; count of bases not matched to a gene: 6. The CDR3 contains 16 residues. CDR3 nucleotides: TGTGCCAGCAGCCAGAGCGGACTAGCGGGAGAAGAGACCCAGTACTTC. Protein product: CASSQSGLAGEETQYF.

The chain joins TRBV9 to TRBJ2-3, with D perhaps TRBD1 or TRBD2 (5 bases each). The V end was cut by 4 bases, the J end by 0 bases, with 9 bases between. Germline V gene data show CDR1 as SGDLS and CDR2 as YYNGEE. The CDR3 extends over 14 amino acids. The CDR3 loop reads CASSHRDSTDTQYF. DNA for the CDR3: TGTGCCAGCAGCCACCGGGACAGCACAGATACGCAGTATTTT.

This chain joins TRBV29-1 and TRBJ2-7; D may correspond to TRBD1 or TRBD2 (5 bases each). The CDR3 length is 15 residues. Germline assignment: CDR1 SQVTM and CDR2 ANQGSEA. The V and J ends lost 2 bases and 3 bases respectively, with 17 bases between them. CDR3 bases: TGCAGCGTTGAAACCGGGACGACGGCCCACTACGAGCAGTACTTC. Translation: CSVETGTTAHYEQYF.

CDR3 nucleotide sequence: TGTGCCAGCAGTGAAAGGGGGTGGGGCAATCAGCCCCAGCATTTT. Protein sequence: CASSERGWGNQPQHF. This chain links TRBV6-1 with TRBJ1-5, with TRBD1 as a possible D gene (6 bases). The CDR3 is 15 amino acids. The V gene's germline CDR1 is MNHNS and CDR2 SASEGT. Trimming removed 2 bases at V and 2 bases at J, with 10 bases between.

In regard to this clone: One junction end does not reproduce the germline sequence, and a read error may be involved. The chain employs TRBV20-1 and TRBJ2-3; D remains ambiguous. Germline values: CDR1 DFQATT, CDR2 SNEGSKA (reference sequence). The CDR3 sequence is 11 residues long. CDR3 in amino acids: CSAGEVGTQYF. The CDR3 nucleotides read TGCAGTGCTGGAGAGGTTGGTACGCAGTATTTT.

This clone was seen once. The chain uses TRBV28 and TRBJ2-1, with 9 bases aligning to TRBD2. Germline trimming cut 4 bases from V and 7 bases from J; bases unmatched to any gene: 8. This CDR3 is built from 15 residues. Germline-derived CDR1 and CDR2 are MDHEN and SYDVKM. The DNA for the CDR3 is TGTGCCAGCAGTTACGGCGGGAGGGCCGGTAATGAGCAGTTCTTC. Protein: CASSYGGRAGNEQFF.

The V call is TRBV4-1, the J call TRBJ2-1; 11 bases are a match to TRBD2. CDR3 length: 14 residues. Per the germline V gene, CDR1 is MGHRA and CDR2 is YSYEKL. V lost 8 bases to trimming and J lost 4 bases; unmatched junction nucleotides: 4. CDR3 in DNA: TGCGCCAGCCGCGGGACTAGCGGATACAATGAGCAGTTCTTC. Amino acid sequence: CASRGTSGYNEQFF.

V and J are TRBV4-1 and TRBJ2-3, with 8 bases lining up with TRBD2. CDR3 length equals 17 residues. Trimming removed 6 bases from V and 4 bases from J; junction bases left unmatched: 15. Per germline, CDR1 MGHRA and CDR2 YSYEKL. The CDR3 reads CASRVKAQREYPDTQYF. The CDR3 nucleotides read TGCGCCAGCAGGGTTAAGGCCCAGCGGGAGTACCCAGATACGCAGTATTTT.

The rearrangement links TRBV6-1 to TRBJ2-1; D is undetermined. CDR3 length: 16 residues. Germline V gives CDR1 MNHNS, CDR2 SASEGT. Trimming took off 4 bases at V and 5 bases at J, with 18 bases between the two ends. In DNA, the CDR3 is TGTGCCAGCAGTGCCCGAGCCCATAGCATTAACAATGAGCAGTTCTTC. Amino acid sequence: CASSARAHSINNEQFF.

The chain couples TRBV16 to TRBJ1-1, with D perhaps matching TRBD1 (5 bases). Germline CDR1 reads KGHSY; CDR2 reads FQNENV. V was clipped by 3 bases and J by 0 bases, with 14 bases between them. The CDR3 spans 16 residues. CDR3 sequence (DNA): TGTGCCAGCAGCCATGATAGGGGCGGTCTGAACACTGAAGCTTTCTTT. Translating gives CASSHDRGGLNTEAFF.